The 16 T cell receptor beta chains below all came from one sample that was sequenced in a study of T cells after yellow fever vaccination. TCRdb reprocessed the 5' RACE reads with MiXCR, giving one entry per CDR3 protein. The sample lists roughly 350,000 distinct CDR3 sequences, approximately 4% seen once, with around 25% in the top ten. This sample comprised PBMCs, obtained 5 days after the yellow fever booster vaccination. The source is a man aged 18 to 29 who received the YFV17D yellow fever vaccine.

This clonotype was observed a handful of times. V gene TRBV20-1 combines with J gene TRBJ2-2; D is unclear. The CDR3 is 16 amino acids. From germline, CDR1 is DFQATT and CDR2 SNEGSKA (reference sequence). Trimming took off 1 base at V and 1 base at J, with 13 bases between the two ends. The CDR3 is CSARAVARQNTGELFF. CDR3 sequence (DNA): TGCAGTGCTAGAGCCGTGGCCCGGCAGAACACCGGGGAGCTGTTTTTT.

This clonotype was detected only a few times. The rearrangement links TRBV20-1 to TRBJ2-7; tentatively, D is TRBD1 or TRBD2 (5 bases each). The CDR3 sequence is 14 residues long. Per the germline V gene, CDR1 is DFQATT and CDR2 is SNEGSKA (reference sequence). The V and J ends lost 1 base and 4 bases respectively, with 14 bases between them. CDR3 in amino acids: CSARGAGSGYEQYF. The CDR3 DNA sequence: TGCAGTGCTAGAGGGGCAGGGAGTGGGTACGAGCAGTACTTC.

This clonotype has a handful of counts. The genes are TRBV12-3 or TRBV12-4 and TRBJ2-1; D not certain. V lost 3 bases to trimming and J lost 9 bases, with 15 bases between them. The length of the CDR3 is 14 residues. This CDR3 reads CASSFILSDTEQFF. Here the CDR3 DNA reads TGTGCCAGCAGTTTCATCCTATCAGACACTGAGCAGTTCTTC.

This clonotype was counted many times. This CDR3 is CASSRPGQSIGELFF. CDR3 nucleotides: TGTGCCAGCAGCCGCCCGGGACAGAGTATCGGGGAGCTGTTTTTT. The chain employs TRBV14 and TRBJ2-2; 7 nucleotides agree with TRBD1. J lost 7 bases, V lost 4 bases, and 9 bases had no gene match. Germline V gene lookup returns CDR1 SGHDN and CDR2 FVKESK. There are 15 residues in the CDR3.

V usage is TRBV5-4 and J usage is TRBJ2-7; D is unresolved. The length of the CDR3 is 14 residues. Trimming pared 4 bases from V and 3 bases from J, leaving 14 bases between. Germline V gene data show CDR1 as SGHNT and CDR2 as YYREEE (reference sequence). The CDR3 loop reads CASSTGLEFYEQYV. CDR3 nucleotides: TGTGCCAGCAGCACGGGTCTCGAGTTCTACGAGCAGTACGTC.

This clonotype was counted a few times. The CDR3 sequence: CASSLWRGATQETQYF. The CDR3 nucleotides are TGCGCCAGCAGCTTGTGGAGGGGAGCTACTCAAGAGACCCAGTACTTC. The rearrangement links TRBV5-1 to TRBJ2-5; D might be TRBD2 (6 bases). Trimming stripped 1 base from V and 2 bases from J, with 15 bases between. Germline-derived CDR1 and CDR2 are SGHRS and YFSETQ. The CDR3 runs 16 residues.

This clonotype was detected ten times or more. The chain is built from TRBV5-1 and TRBJ2-3; 9 bases map to TRBD2. The germline V gene encodes CDR1 SGHRS and CDR2 YFSETQ. V trimming: 5 bases; J trimming: 6 bases; junction bases outside the gene matches: 7. The CDR3 is 14 amino acids. CDR3 amino acids: CASSGIAGADTQYF. The CDR3 nucleotides are TGCGCCAGCAGTGGGATAGCGGGGGCCGATACGCAGTATTTT. Full variable domain (rest looked up from reference TRBV5-1 and TRBJ2-3): KAGVTQTPRYLIKTRGQQVTLSCSPISGHRSVSWYQQTPGQGLQFLFEYFSETQRNKGNFPGRFSGRQFSNSRSEMNVSTLELGDSALYLCASSGIAGADTQYFGPGTRLTVL.

This clonotype has more than one count but fewer than ten. This rearrangement joins TRBV5-1 to TRBJ1-2; D perhaps matches TRBD1 (5 bases). CDR1 is SGHRS and CDR2 is YFSETQ in the germline V gene. There are 14 residues in the CDR3. V gave up 4 bases and J gave up 3 bases, with 13 bases separating them. CDR3 nucleotides: TGCGCCAGCAGCCAACCAGGGTGGGACTATGGCTACACCTTC. Amino acid sequence: CASSQPGWDYGYTF.

This clonotype was detected only a few times. V gene TRBV30 combines with J gene TRBJ1-1; no definite D call. The length of the CDR3 is 12 residues. CDR1 and CDR2 from the germline V gene are GTSNPN and SVGIG (reference sequence). Trimming took 0 bases from V and 4 from J, leaving 6 bases between them. The CDR3: CAWSVLSTEAFF. The CDR3 DNA follows: TGTGCCTGGAGTGTACTCAGCACTGAAGCTTTCTTT.

This clonotype has only a few counts. The chain couples TRBV6-2 or TRBV6-3 to TRBJ1-6; maybe TRBD1 (6 bases). CDR1 is MNHEY, CDR2 SVGEGT, per germline. CDR3 length: 15 amino acids. The V end lost 6 bases, the J end lost 7 bases, and 16 bases lay between the germline ends. This CDR3 reads CASSKGRTDNSPLHF. CDR3 sequence (DNA): TGTGCCAGCAGCAAAGGGCGGACAGACAATTCACCCCTCCACTTT.

In its sample, this clonotype was seen many times. J is TRBJ2-7 and V is TRBV4-3; perhaps D is TRBD1 or TRBD2 (7 bases each). Deletions cut 4 bases from V and 6 bases from J, with 16 bases between. Germline V gene lookup returns CDR1 LGHNA and CDR2 YSLEER. The CDR3 covers 14 residues. The CDR3 region is CASSPQGGSGEQYF. The CDR3, as DNA: TGCGCCAGCAGCCCGCAGGGGGGGTCTGGCGAGCAGTACTTC.

This clonotype has at least ten counts. The J gene is TRBJ2-2, the V gene TRBV18; TRBD2 might be the D (6 bases). The CDR3 has 17 amino acids. Germline V lookup: CDR1 KGHSH, CDR2 LQKENI. V was clipped by 1 base and J by 6 bases, with 18 bases between them. The DNA of the CDR3 is TGTGCCAGCTCACCACGGGGACTCAGTAAAGTGGCCGGGGAGCTGTTTTTT. Protein: CASSPRGLSKVAGELFF.

The J gene is TRBJ2-2, the V gene TRBV9; D gene unclear. V lost 0 bases and J lost 0, with 9 bases in between. The CDR3 is made up of 16 amino acids. Germline lookup yields CDR1 SGDLS and CDR2 YYNGEE. CDR3 amino acids: CASSVEGPPNTGELFF. CDR3 DNA sequence: TGTGCCAGCAGCGTAGAGGGTCCACCGAACACCGGGGAGCTGTTTTTT.

The V and J genes are TRBV20-1 and TRBJ1-5, with TRBD1 matching over 7 bases. The V gene's germline CDR1 is DFQATT and CDR2 SNEGSKA (reference sequence). CDR3 length: 14 amino acids. Germline trimming cut 6 bases from V and 0 bases from J; bases unmatched to any gene: 5. Here the CDR3 DNA reads TGCAGTGCCACCGGGACAGATAGCAATCAGCCCCAGCATTTT. It is translated as CSATGTDSNQPQHF.

This clonotype was counted between two and nine times. This sequence joins TRBV11-2 and TRBJ2-1, with 7 bases matching TRBD2. Germline values: CDR1 SGHAT, CDR2 FQNNGV. Trimming at V came to 5 bases and at J to 2 bases, leaving 6 bases not matched to a gene. The CDR3 loop spans 15 amino acids. The DNA of the CDR3 is TGTGCCAGCAGCCGGGGCGGGGGACCCTACAATGAGCAGTTCTTC. Protein sequence: CASSRGGGPYNEQFF.

This clonotype was seen ten or more times. The chain has TRBV5-1 and TRBJ2-1; D not certain. V dropped 0 bases and J dropped 11 bases, with 9 bases sitting between them. The CDR3 contains 12 residues. The germline CDR1 and CDR2 sequences are SGHRS and YFSETQ. The CDR3 protein is CASSLAGSQQFF. In nucleotides, the CDR3 is TGCGCCAGCAGCTTGGCCGGTTCCCAGCAGTTCTTC.